This TCR beta chain originates from a study of beta chain features in type 1 diabetes. Study results and caveats: TCRB CDR3s from Type 1 diabetes patients were moderately but significantly shorter in all four CD4+ subsets.

The entirety of the isolated RNA underwent reverse transcription, so expressed TCRB transcripts were sequenced. Clones were sequenced by immunoSEQ multiplex PCR, and TCRdb holds only the in-frame ones, with some missing. The sample lists 600,000 to 700,000 clones, around 12% occurring once. This clone was detected a few times. The antigen is unknown. Sorting with CD45RO/CCR7/CD25/CD127/CD95/CD27 yielded naive, central memory, regulatory and stem-like memory CD4+ cells. Sequenced material: naive CD4+ T cells from blood. The sequence derives from a man under 40 with type 1 diabetes.

CDR3 bases: TGCAGCGTTGCAGGGGAGGGCTCGGGGCCCCAGCATTTT. It specifies CSVAGEGSGPQHF. The chain combines TRBV29-1 with TRBJ1-5; D possibly corresponds to TRBD1 (6 bases). This CDR3 is built from 13 residues. Germline loops: CDR1 SQVTM, CDR2 ANQGSEA. Trimming took off 4 bases at V and 9 bases at J, with 16 bases between the two ends.